One sample yielded the 16 T cell receptor beta chains listed below, sequenced in a study of identical twins. A single record per CDR3 protein comes from TCRdb applying MiXCR to the 5' RACE reads. The sample includes 600,000 to 800,000 distinct CDR3 sequences, roughly 20% of them seen just once. These data were also reused for a study on T cells expressing NK-cell markers.

The sequenced sample consisted of PBMCs. The source of these receptors is a woman aged 18-35 years in good health.

The chain uses TRBV12-3 or TRBV12-4 and TRBJ2-7; TRBD1 matches 7 bases. With 7 bases clipped from V and 2 bases from J, the junction kept 11 bases outside the gene matches. The CDR3 length is 15 residues. The CDR3 nucleotides read TGTGCCAGCAACCCACTGGGGCAGGGGGCCTACGAGCAGTACTTC. Its translation is CASNPLGQGAYEQYF.

This clonotype turned up a few times. The chain has TRBV12-3 or TRBV12-4 and TRBJ2-5; 9 bases align to TRBD1. This CDR3 has 15 residues. The J segment lost 5 bases and the V segment lost 3 bases, leaving 7 bases of the junction unmatched. DNA for the CDR3: TGTGCCAGCAGTTTCTGGGACAGGGTAGCGGAGACCCAGTACTTC. It specifies CASSFWDRVAETQYF.

The CDR3 reads CASSHRQGLYSYNEQFF. DNA for the CDR3: TGTGCCAGCAGCCATCGACAGGGGCTATACTCCTACAATGAGCAGTTCTTC. V usage is TRBV6-2 or TRBV6-3 and J usage is TRBJ2-1; 8 nucleotides agree with TRBD1. The CDR3 has 17 residues. V lost 6 bases and J lost 0; bases outside the gene matches: 10. Germline-derived CDR1 and CDR2 are MNHEY and SVGEGT.

This clonotype has at least ten counts. The genes are TRBV3-1 and TRBJ2-7, with TRBD1 matching 10 bases. The germline CDR1 and CDR2 sequences are LGHDT and YNNKEL (reference sequence). V was pared by 4 bases and J by 3 bases, with 6 bases of the junction left unmatched. The CDR3 loop spans 15 amino acids. This chain's CDR3 is CASSPWDRGYYEQYF. CDR3 bases: TGTGCCAGCAGCCCGTGGGACAGGGGCTACTACGAGCAGTACTTC.

The chain recombines TRBV2 with TRBJ2-1, with 9 bases identical to TRBD2. Trimming at V came to 5 bases and at J to 4 bases, leaving 9 bases not matched to a gene. Germline CDR1 reads SNHLY; CDR2 reads FYNNEI. This CDR3 is built from 16 residues. This chain's CDR3 is CASSRRLADLYNEQFF. CDR3 nucleotide sequence: TGTGCCAGCAGTAGGCGACTAGCGGATTTATACAATGAGCAGTTCTTC.

The chain combines TRBV25-1 with TRBJ2-1; D possibly matches TRBD1 or TRBD2 (5 bases each). Germline loops: CDR1 MGHDK, CDR2 SYGVNS. V lost 3 bases and J 0 bases, leaving 9 bases between the germline ends. This CDR3 has 15 amino acids. CDR3 coding DNA: TGTGCCAGCAGTGACGGGGACCTCTCCTACAATGAGCAGTTCTTC. Translating it yields CASSDGDLSYNEQFF. The whole variable domain, remainder taken from reference TRBV25-1 and TRBJ2-1, is EADIYQTPRYLVIGTGKKITLECSQTMGHDKMYWYQQDPGMELHLIHYSYGVNSTEKGDLSSESTVSRIRTEHFPLTLESARPSHTSQYLCASSDGDLSYNEQFFGPGTRLTVL.

The CDR3 nucleotides are TGTGCCACTGGGTGGACACACACAGATACGCAGTATTTT. It yields the protein CATGWTHTDTQYF. The chain has TRBV15 and TRBJ2-3, with D possibly TRBD1 on 5 matching bases. This CDR3 is 13 amino acids long. The germline V gene encodes CDR1 LNHNV and CDR2 YYDKDF (reference sequence). Trimming took off 9 bases at V and 2 bases at J, with 12 bases between the two ends.

The CDR3 coding sequence is TGTGCCAGCAGCGACGTTCCTGGGACGACCACAGAAAAACTGTTTTTT. Its protein product is CASSDVPGTTTEKLFF. J is TRBJ1-4 and V is TRBV9; D might be TRBD1 (5 bases). The CDR3 length is 16 residues. V was shortened by 3 bases and J by 8 bases, with 20 bases between the two germline ends. CDR1 and CDR2 from the germline V gene are SGDLS and YYNGEE.

The CDR3 region is CACRPRTRTDTQYF. As DNA, the CDR3 is TGTGCCTGCCGTCCGAGGACCCGCACAGATACGCAGTATTTT. The chain couples TRBV30 to TRBJ2-3, with D unresolved. Germline-derived CDR1 and CDR2 are GTSNPN and SVGIG (reference sequence). CDR3 length: 14 amino acids. The V end was cut by 6 bases, the J end by 1 base, with 14 bases between.

The sample holds a few counts of this clonotype. The gene calls are TRBV27 and TRBJ2-3, with TRBD2 as a possible D gene (6 bases). V shed 2 bases and J shed 9 bases, with 18 bases lying between them. Germline lookup yields CDR1 MNHEY and CDR2 SMNVEV (reference sequence). CDR3 length: 15 residues. The CDR3 DNA follows: TGTGCCAGCAGTTTAGGACCGGGACTGGCGAGGACGCAGTATTTT. Translation gives CASSLGPGLARTQYF.

This clonotype showed up many times. The chain combines TRBV29-1 with TRBJ2-5; no clear D. The V gene lost 6 bases and the J gene lost 1 base, with 6 bases spanning the gap. Per the germline V gene, CDR1 is SQVTM and CDR2 is ANQGSEA. This CDR3 is built from 11 residues. Here the CDR3 reads CSVNSQETQYF. CDR3 nucleotides: TGCAGCGTCAACAGCCAAGAGACCCAGTACTTC.

The CDR3 DNA sequence: TGCAGCGCAGAAGGGGGGTCCACCGGGGAGCTGTTTTTT. Its protein product is CSAEGGSTGELFF. The chain links TRBV29-1 to TRBJ2-2; D may correspond to TRBD1 or TRBD2 (6 bases each). Germline V gene lookup returns CDR1 SQVTM and CDR2 ANQGSEA. This CDR3 has 13 amino acids. Trimming removed 7 bases at V and 4 bases at J, with 13 bases between.

This clonotype has just a few counts. The chain employs TRBV15 and TRBJ2-5; 7 nucleotides agree with TRBD2. The CDR3 spans 16 residues. Trimming cost V 0 bases and J 1 base; bases outside gene matches: 5. Germline CDR1 and CDR2: LNHNV and YYDKDF (reference sequence). CDR3 residues: CATSRDALASQETQYF. The CDR3, as DNA: TGTGCCACCAGCAGAGATGCACTAGCGTCCCAAGAGACCCAGTACTTC.

This clonotype was picked up a small number of times. The chain employs TRBV9 and TRBJ1-5; D is perhaps TRBD1 (6 bases). V was pared by 3 bases and J by 7 bases, with 14 bases between. The length of the CDR3 is 14 residues. Germline CDR1 SGDLS, CDR2 YYNGEE. The CDR3 reads CASSEGGVRQPQHF. In DNA form, the CDR3 reads TGTGCCAGCAGCGAGGGGGGAGTCCGGCAGCCCCAGCATTTT.

In its sample, this clonotype was seen a few times. V is TRBV12-3 or TRBV12-4 and J is TRBJ1-5; 9 nucleotides match TRBD1. Trimming at V came to 4 bases and at J to 3 bases, leaving 7 bases not matched to a gene. The CDR3 loop spans 16 amino acids. CDR3 DNA sequence: TGTGCCAGCAGTTCATACAGGGGGCGAACCAATCAGCCCCAGCATTTT. Translating gives CASSSYRGRTNQPQHF.

The rearrangement joins TRBV20-1 to TRBJ1-4, with D possibly TRBD1 on 5 matching bases. The CDR3 is made up of 12 amino acids. The germline V gene has CDR1 DFQATT and CDR2 SNEGSKA (reference sequence). The V end was cut by 6 bases, the J end by 6 bases, with 11 bases between. The DNA for the CDR3 is TGCAGTGCCCGGGGGACTGATGAAAAACTGTTTTTT. Protein product: CSARGTDEKLFF.